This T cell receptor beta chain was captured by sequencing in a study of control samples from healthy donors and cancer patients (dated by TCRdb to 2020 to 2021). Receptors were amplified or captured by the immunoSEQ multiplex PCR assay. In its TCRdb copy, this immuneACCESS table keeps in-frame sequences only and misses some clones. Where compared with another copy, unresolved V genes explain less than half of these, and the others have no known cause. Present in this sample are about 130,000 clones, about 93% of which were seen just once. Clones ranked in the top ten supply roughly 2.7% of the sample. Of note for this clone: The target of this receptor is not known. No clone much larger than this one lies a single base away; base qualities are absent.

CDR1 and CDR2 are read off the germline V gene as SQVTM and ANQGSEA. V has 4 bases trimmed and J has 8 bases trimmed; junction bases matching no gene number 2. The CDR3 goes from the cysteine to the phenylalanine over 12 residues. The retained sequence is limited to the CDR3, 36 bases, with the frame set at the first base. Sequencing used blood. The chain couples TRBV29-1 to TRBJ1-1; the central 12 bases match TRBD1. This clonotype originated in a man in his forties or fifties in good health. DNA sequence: TGCAGCGTTGGGGGACAGGGGGCGGAAGCTTTCTTT. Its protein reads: CSVGGQGAEAFF.